These T cell receptor beta chains were read from a single sample in a study of blood T cell repertoires in COVID-19. Clones were sequenced by immunoSEQ multiplex PCR, and TCRdb holds only the in-frame ones, with some missing. The repertoire holds fewer than 350,000 clones, with 87% as singletons. Source material: peripheral blood. These receptors all stem from a man aged 25-45 years with COVID-19, enrolled during active disease. The CDR3 runs from the conserved cysteine through the conserved F or W. D genes are given only for firm matches. A row's size may be missing; if present it is once, few, many or a size class.

. | . | TRBJ2-7 | TRBV6-5 | CASSFDREPVYEQYF | TGTGCCAGCAGTTTCGACAGAGAACCAGTCTACGAGCAGTACTTC
. | TRBD1 | TRBJ1-5 | TRBV28 | CASSPPDRQNQPQHF | TGTGCCAGCAGCCCGCCGGACAGGCAGAATCAGCCCCAGCATTTT
. | TRBD1 | TRBJ1-2 | TRBV6-5 | CASHSGTGRHGYTF | TGTGCCAGCCACTCCGGGACAGGGCGCCACGGCTACACCTTC
. | TRBD1 | TRBJ2-7 | TRBV4-3 | CASSQGAGTGGYEQYF | TGCGCCAGCAGCCAAGGCGCCGGGACAGGGGGCTACGAGCAGTACTTC
. | TRBD2 | TRBJ2-1 | TRBV19 | CASRDGGGEQFF | TGTGCCAGTAGAGACGGCGGGGGTGAGCAGTTCTTC
. | . | TRBJ1-5 | TRBV2 | CASSEARGGAAQPQHF | TGTGCCAGCAGTGAGGCGAGGGGGGGGGCGGCTCAGCCCCAGCATTTT
. | TRBD2 | TRBJ2-5 | TRBV18 | CASSPINGGEETQYF | TGTGCCAGCTCACCGATAAACGGGGGGGAAGAGACCCAGTACTTC
few | TRBD1 | TRBJ2-6 | TRBV19 | CASSAGTVTGANVLTF | TGTGCCAGTAGTGCCGGGACAGTGACTGGGGCCAACGTCCTGACTTTC
. | TRBD2 | TRBJ2-3 | TRBV5-1 | CASSVGGSPLTDTQYF | TGCGCCAGCAGCGTCGGGGGGTCCCCTCTCACAGATACGCAGTATTTT
once | . | TRBJ2-1 | TRBV6-5 | CASSQTGSSYNEQFF | TGTGCCAGCAGTCAGACGGGGAGCTCCTACAATGAGCAGTTCTTC
. | . | TRBJ2-1 | TRBV7-9 | CASSMRHDEQFF | TGTGCCAGCAGCATGCGCCACGATGAGCAGTTCTTC
. | . | TRBJ2-5 | TRBV5-6 | CASSLYSGEVGETQYF | TGTGCCAGCAGCTTGTATTCGGGAGAGGTTGGGGAGACCCAGTACTTC
. | . | TRBJ2-3 | TRBV5-1 | CASFLGQGRGDTQYF | TGCGCCAGCTTCCTCGGGCAGGGGCGAGGAGATACGCAGTATTTT
few | . | TRBJ2-7 | TRBV18 | CASSPRNLEEQYF | TGTGCCAGCTCACCGAGGAATTTAGAGGAGCAGTACTTC
. | TRBD2 | TRBJ2-5 | TRBV3-1/TRBV3-2 | CASSQDWGRGVIQETQYF | TGTGCCAGCAGCCAAGATTGGGGGCGGGGGGTTATCCAAGAGACCCAGTACTTC
. | . | TRBJ2-7 | TRBV7-6 | CASSLVVSGEQYF | TGTGCCAGCAGCTTAGTGGTTTCGGGTGAGCAGTACTTC
. | . | TRBJ2-2 | TRBV27 | CASSPRRTGELFF | TGTGCCAGCAGTCCCCGTAGAACCGGGGAGCTGTTTTTT
few | . | TRBJ2-7 | TRBV27 | CASSSPERAAYEQYF | TGTGCCAGCAGTTCCCCTGAGCGGGCGGCCTACGAGCAGTACTTC
few | . | TRBJ2-7 | TRBV7-2 | CASSLITGDYEQYF | TGTGCCAGCAGCTTGATAACCGGGGACTACGAGCAGTACTTC
. | . | TRBJ2-1 | TRBV18 | CASSPSRGFNEQFF | TGTGCCAGCTCACCAAGTCGGGGTTTCAATGAGCAGTTCTTC
. | . | TRBJ2-7 | TRBV6-5 | CASRSDRDREYEQYF | TGTGCCAGCAGATCCGACAGGGACCGGGAGTACGAGCAGTACTTC
. | . | TRBJ1-1 | TRBV7-2 | CASSLRARGTEAFF | TGTGCCAGCAGCTTAAGGGCCAGGGGCACTGAAGCTTTCTTT
. | . | TRBJ2-7 | TRBV5-1 | CASRWDSTYEQYF | TGCGCCAGCAGGTGGGACTCTACCTACGAGCAGTACTTC
. | TRBD1 | TRBJ2-1 | TRBV9 | CASSGGQYNEQFF | TGTGCCAGCAGCGGGGGACAGTACAATGAGCAGTTCTTC
. | . | TRBJ1-4 | TRBV6-5 | CASSYNRVNEKLFF | TGTGCCAGCAGTTACAACAGGGTGAATGAAAAACTGTTTTTT
. | TRBD1 | TRBJ2-1 | TRBV30 | CAWSRTGISYNEQFF | TGTGCCTGGAGTAGGACAGGGATCTCCTACAATGAGCAGTTCTTC
. | TRBD2 | TRBJ2-7 | TRBV7-2 | CASSHRAGGIYEQYF | TGTGCCAGCAGCCACCGAGCGGGAGGTATCTACGAGCAGTACTTC
. | . | TRBJ1-1 | TRBV10-3 | CAIGSGNTEAFF | TGTGCCATTGGATCAGGGAACACTGAAGCTTTCTTT
. | TRBD1 | TRBJ2-2 | TRBV19 | CASSPVPAGTGGTGELFF | TGTGCCAGTAGTCCGGTCCCGGCCGGGACAGGGGGCACCGGGGAGCTGTTTTTT
. | . | TRBJ2-7 | TRBV21-1 | CASGSYRGEIYEQYF | TGTGCCAGCGGGTCTTACAGGGGGGAGATCTACGAGCAGTACTTC
. | . | TRBJ2-1 | TRBV7-9 | CASTKPQDYNEQFF | TGTGCCAGCACGAAACCACAGGACTACAATGAGCAGTTCTTC
. | . | TRBJ1-1 | TRBV5-1 | CASSLGTELEAFF | TGCGCCAGCAGCTTGGGGACAGAGCTTGAAGCTTTCTTT
. | . | TRBJ1-4 | TRBV19 | CASSLGAKLFF | TGTGCCAGTAGTTTGGGGGCAAAACTGTTTTTT
few | TRBD1 | TRBJ1-3 | TRBV7-3 | CASSPTGGGNTIYF | TGTGCCAGCAGCCCCACAGGGGGTGGAAACACCATATATTTT
. | . | TRBJ1-6 | TRBV6-1 | CASSESVYYNSPLHF | TGTGCCAGCAGTGAATCTGTTTACTATAATTCACCCCTCCACTTT
. | . | TRBJ1-2 | TRBV28 | CASIDNANYGYTF | TGTGCCAGCATCGACAATGCTAACTATGGCTACACCTTC
. | . | TRBJ2-7 | TRBV3-1/TRBV3-2 | CASSLQTDSSYEQYF | TGTGCCAGCAGCCTGCAGACAGATAGCTCCTACGAGCAGTACTTC
. | . | TRBJ2-7 | TRBV7-3 | CASSLGLGDEQYF | TGTGCCAGCAGCTTAGGGCTGGGAGACGAGCAGTACTTC
. | TRBD2 | TRBJ2-5 | TRBV7-7 | CASRSGTSGVGTQYF | TGTGCCAGCAGAAGTGGGACTAGCGGCGTGGGGACCCAGTACTTC
. | TRBD2 | TRBJ2-1 | TRBV4-2 | CASSQDSLAGRYNEQFF | TGTGCCAGCAGCCAAGATTCGCTAGCGGGCCGATACAATGAGCAGTTCTTC
. | . | TRBJ1-2 | TRBV4-2 | CASSQDGGRGYGYTF | TGTGCCAGCAGCCAAGACGGAGGCAGAGGCTATGGCTACACCTTC
. | . | TRBJ1-2 | TRBV7-8 | CASSLVDRGYTF | TGTGCCAGCAGCTTAGTGGACAGAGGCTACACCTTC
. | TRBD1 | TRBJ2-3 | TRBV7-2 | CASSFRQGAGDTQYF | TGTGCCAGCAGCTTTCGACAGGGGGCGGGAGATACGCAGTATTTT
. | . | TRBJ1-3 | TRBV6-5 | CASRPGQGPNTIYF | TGTGCCAGCAGACCCGGGCAGGGCCCAAACACCATATATTTT
. | . | TRBJ2-1 | TRBV7-3 | CASSPPNGNEQFF | TGTGCCAGCAGCCCCCCTAACGGCAATGAGCAGTTCTTC
. | . | TRBJ1-5 | TRBV3-1/TRBV3-2 | CASSQYGRSDQPQHF | TGTGCCAGCAGCCAGTACGGCCGGAGCGATCAGCCCCAGCATTTT
. | TRBD1 | TRBJ1-5 | TRBV24-1 | CATSAPGQDNQPQHF | TGTGCCACCAGTGCCCCGGGACAGGACAATCAGCCCCAGCATTTT
. | . | TRBJ2-7 | TRBV7-2 | CASSPSRAGPEQYF | TGTGCCAGCAGCCCCTCCCGGGCAGGGCCCGAGCAGTACTTC
few | TRBD1 | TRBJ1-3 | TRBV4-1 | CASSQTGTGAGNTIYF | TGCGCCAGCAGCCAAACCGGGACAGGGGCTGGAAACACCATATATTTT
. | TRBD2 | TRBJ2-3 | TRBV9 | CASSVGLAVTDTQYF | TGTGCCAGCAGCGTAGGACTAGCGGTCACAGATACGCAGTATTTT
. | TRBD2 | TRBJ2-5 | TRBV9 | CASSDNSGGGVETQYF | TGTGCCAGCAGCGATAATAGCGGGGGAGGAGTAGAGACCCAGTACTTC
once | . | TRBJ2-1 | TRBV7-3 | CASSLTSTSRINEQFF | TGTGCCAGCAGCTTAACGTCAACTAGCAGGATCAATGAGCAGTTCTTC
. | . | TRBJ2-1 | TRBV7-3 | CASSDLDGKQFF | TGTGCCAGCAGCGATCTAGACGGAAAGCAGTTCTTC
. | TRBD1 | TRBJ2-3 | TRBV18 | CASSPGQGRADTQYF | TGTGCCAGCTCACCGGGACAGGGAAGGGCAGATACGCAGTATTTT
. | TRBD1 | TRBJ1-5 | TRBV18 | CASSPRQGDGQPQHF | TGTGCCAGCTCACCCAGACAGGGGGATGGACAGCCCCAGCATTTT
. | TRBD2 | TRBJ2-5 | TRBV6-8 | CASTRRGGETQYF | TGTGCCAGCACCCGCCGGGGGGGGGAGACCCAGTACTTC
. | TRBD1 | TRBJ2-2 | TRBV7-3 | CASSPGTGFGGELFF | TGTGCCAGCAGTCCCGGGACAGGGTTCGGCGGGGAGCTGTTTTTT